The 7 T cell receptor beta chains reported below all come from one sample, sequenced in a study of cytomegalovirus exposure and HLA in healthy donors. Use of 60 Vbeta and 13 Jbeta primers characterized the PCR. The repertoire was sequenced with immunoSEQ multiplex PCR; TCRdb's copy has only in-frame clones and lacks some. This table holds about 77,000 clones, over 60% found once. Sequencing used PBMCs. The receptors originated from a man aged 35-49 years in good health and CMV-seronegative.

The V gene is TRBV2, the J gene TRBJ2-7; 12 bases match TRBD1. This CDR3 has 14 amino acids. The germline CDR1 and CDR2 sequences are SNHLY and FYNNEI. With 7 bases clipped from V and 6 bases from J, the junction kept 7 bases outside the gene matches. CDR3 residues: CASTLGQGAIEQYF. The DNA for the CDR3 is TGTGCCAGCACCTTGGGACAGGGGGCCATCGAGCAGTACTTC.

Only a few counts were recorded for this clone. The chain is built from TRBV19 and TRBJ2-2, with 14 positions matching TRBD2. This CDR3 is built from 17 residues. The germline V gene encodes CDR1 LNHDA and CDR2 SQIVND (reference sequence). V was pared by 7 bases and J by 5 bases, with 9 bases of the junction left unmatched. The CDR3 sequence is CASTSTSGRAGTGELFF. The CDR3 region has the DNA TGTGCCAGTACCTCGACTAGCGGGAGGGCCGGGACCGGGGAGCTGTTTTTT.

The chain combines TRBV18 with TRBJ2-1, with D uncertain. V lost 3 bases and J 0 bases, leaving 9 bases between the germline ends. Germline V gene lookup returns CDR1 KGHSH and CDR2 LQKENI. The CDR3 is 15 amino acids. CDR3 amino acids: CASSPSASSYNEQFF. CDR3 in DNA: TGTGCCAGCTCACCTTCGGCTAGCTCCTACAATGAGCAGTTCTTC.

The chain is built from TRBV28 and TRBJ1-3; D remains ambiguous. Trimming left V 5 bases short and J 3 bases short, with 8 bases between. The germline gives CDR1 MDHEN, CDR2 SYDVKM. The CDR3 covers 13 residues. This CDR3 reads CASSRVSGNTIYF. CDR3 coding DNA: TGTGCCAGCAGTCGGGTCAGTGGAAACACCATATATTTT.

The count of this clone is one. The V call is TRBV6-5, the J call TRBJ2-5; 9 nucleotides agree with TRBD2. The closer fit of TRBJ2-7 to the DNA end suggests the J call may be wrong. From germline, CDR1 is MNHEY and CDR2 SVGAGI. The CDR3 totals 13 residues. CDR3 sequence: CAVLAGPSYEQYF. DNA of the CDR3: TGTGCCGTCCTAGCGGGGCCCTCCTACGAGCAGTACTTC.

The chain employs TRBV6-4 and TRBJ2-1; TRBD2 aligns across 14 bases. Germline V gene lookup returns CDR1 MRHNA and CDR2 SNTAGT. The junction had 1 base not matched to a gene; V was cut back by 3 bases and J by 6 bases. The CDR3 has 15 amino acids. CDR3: CASSEGTSGSNEQFF. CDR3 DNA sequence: TGTGCCAGCAGTGAAGGGACTAGCGGGAGCAATGAGCAGTTCTTC.

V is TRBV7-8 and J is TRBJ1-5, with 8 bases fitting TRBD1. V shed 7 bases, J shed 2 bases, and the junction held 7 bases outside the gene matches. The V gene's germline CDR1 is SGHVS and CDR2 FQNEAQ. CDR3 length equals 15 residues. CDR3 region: CASTVGQGGNQPQHF. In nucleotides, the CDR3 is TGTGCCAGCACGGTTGGACAGGGCGGCAATCAGCCCCAGCATTTT.